These 9 T cell receptor beta chains were all obtained from the same sample, sequenced in a study of early T cells in non-severe SARS-CoV-2 infection. Each CDR3 protein gets one entry after TCRdb re-called the 5' RACE reads with MiXCR. The table has 40,000 or so distinct CDR3 sequences, 4.5% to 7% seen once. This specimen was whole blood, taken at baseline. Every receptor here comes from an adult who was a healthcare worker with PCR-confirmed SARS-CoV-2 infection or an uninfected control (not recorded which).

This rearrangement joins TRBV12-3 or TRBV12-4 to TRBJ2-1; D is unresolved. The CDR3 is 12 residues long. V lost 4 bases, J lost 6 bases, and 7 bases lay in between. CDR3 loop: CASSSRVNEQFF. CDR3 DNA sequence: TGTGCCAGCAGTTCCAGAGTCAATGAGCAGTTCTTC.

This clonotype was seen at least ten times. The rearrangement uses TRBV6-1 and TRBJ1-2; the match to TRBD1 covers 7 bases. The CDR3 loop spans 15 amino acids. Germline CDR1 reads MNHNS; CDR2 reads SASEGT. V lost 6 bases and J lost 1; bases outside the gene matches: 8. CDR3: CASRSRGQNNYGYTF. CDR3 nucleotides: TGTGCCAGCAGAAGTAGGGGGCAGAATAACTATGGCTACACCTTC.

At least ten counts were recorded for this clonotype. The gene calls are TRBV9 and TRBJ1-1, with TRBD1 identical over 9 bases. Trimming at V came to 0 bases and at J to 7 bases, leaving 7 bases not matched to a gene. CDR3 length equals 15 residues. CDR1 SGDLS and CDR2 YYNGEE come from the germline V gene. CDR3 amino acids: CASSVVGQGWNEAFF. The CDR3 bases are TGTGCCAGCAGCGTAGTGGGACAGGGCTGGAATGAAGCTTTCTTT.

About this clonotype: A much larger clone lies one base from this, so it may be a read error. This rearrangement joins TRBV6-6 to TRBJ2-7; D is uncertain. Germline lookup yields CDR1 MNHNY and CDR2 SVGAGI (reference sequence). This CDR3 region has 11 residues. V lost 5 bases to trimming and J lost 3 bases, with 5 bases between them. The CDR3 coding sequence is TGTGCCAGCAGTCCCCTCTACGAGCAGTACTTC. It is translated as CASSPLYEQYF.

This chain uses TRBV19 with TRBJ2-3; D not certain. The CDR3 length is 13 residues. V was clipped by 4 bases and J by 1 base, with 6 bases between them. The germline V gene has CDR1 LNHDA and CDR2 SQIVND (reference sequence). The CDR3 nucleotides are TGTGCCAGTAGTAGCCCGGGCACAGATACGCAGTATTTT. It is translated as CASSSPGTDTQYF.

In its sample, this clonotype was seen many times. The chain has TRBV4-1 and TRBJ1-1; D is unresolved. CDR3 length equals 16 residues. Trimming shortened V by 1 base and J by 1 base, and 13 bases separated the two germline ends. Germline values: CDR1 MGHRA, CDR2 YSYEKL. As DNA, the CDR3 is TGCGCCAGCAGCCAAGGCGGGAATCGCGGGAACACTGAAGCTTTCTTT. Translating it yields CASSQGGNRGNTEAFF.

This clonotype turned up a few times. V gene TRBV6-5 combines with J gene TRBJ1-2; the match to TRBD1 covers 8 bases. Germline V gives CDR1 MNHEY, CDR2 SVGAGI. The CDR3 sequence is 14 residues long. V gave up 6 bases and J gave up 4 bases; unmatched junction bases: 7. The CDR3 protein is CASSRTGLSYGYTF. CDR3 in DNA: TGTGCCAGCAGCCGGACAGGGCTGAGCTATGGCTACACCTTC.

This clonotype was recorded many times. For the CDR3, the DNA is TGTGCCAGCATCCTCGGGAGTTTCAATGAGCAGTTCTTC. This codes for CASILGSFNEQFF. The chain joins TRBV12-3 or TRBV12-4 to TRBJ2-1; D possibly corresponds to TRBD2 (6 bases). There are 13 residues in the CDR3. Trimming removed 7 bases from V and 6 bases from J, with 13 bases in between.

At least ten counts were recorded for this clonotype. The chain's CDR3 is CASSLATTDTQYF. CDR3 coding DNA: TGTGCCAGCAGTTTGGCTACCACAGATACGCAGTATTTT. V is TRBV12-3 or TRBV12-4 and J is TRBJ2-3; no clear D. The CDR3 runs to 13 residues. Trimming left V 3 bases short and J 2 bases short, with 6 bases between.